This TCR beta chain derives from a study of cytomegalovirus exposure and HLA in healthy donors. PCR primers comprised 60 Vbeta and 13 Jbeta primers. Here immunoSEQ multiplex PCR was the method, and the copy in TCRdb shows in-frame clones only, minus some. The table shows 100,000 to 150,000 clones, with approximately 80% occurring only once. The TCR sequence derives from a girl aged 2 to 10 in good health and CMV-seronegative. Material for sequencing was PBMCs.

The CDR3 spells CASSLATGEGDTQYF. CDR3 nucleotide sequence: TGTGCCAGCAGCTTAGCGACAGGGGAGGGAGATACGCAGTATTTT. The chain uses TRBV11-1 and TRBJ2-3; D may be TRBD1 (8 bases). The CDR3 extends over 15 amino acids. Germline V gene data show CDR1 as SGHAT and CDR2 as FQDESV (reference sequence). Between the trimmed V and J ends, which lost 0 bases and 5 bases, there was a span of 12 bases.